This record covers a single T cell receptor (beta chain). Assay: immunoSEQ multiplex PCR; the TCRdb copy retains only in-frame clones and omits some. The profile shows fewer than 700,000 clones, roughly 90% of them singletons. The data stem from a study of shared T cell receptors in the human thymus. The germline V gene has CDR1 SGHAT and CDR2 FQNNGV. The V end lost 4 bases, the J end lost 4 bases, and 18 bases lay between the germline ends. There are 16 residues in the CDR3. The same sample was also used in a study of human thymus T cells.

Sequenced input: thymocytes. The sequence was collected from a boy younger than two with a congenital heart defect. J is TRBJ2-3 and V is TRBV11-2; a possible D gene is TRBD2 (6 bases). The CDR3 spells CASSCIGDSGADTQYF. In DNA, the CDR3 is TGTGCCAGCAGCTGCATTGGGGACTCCGGTGCAGATACGCAGTATTTT.